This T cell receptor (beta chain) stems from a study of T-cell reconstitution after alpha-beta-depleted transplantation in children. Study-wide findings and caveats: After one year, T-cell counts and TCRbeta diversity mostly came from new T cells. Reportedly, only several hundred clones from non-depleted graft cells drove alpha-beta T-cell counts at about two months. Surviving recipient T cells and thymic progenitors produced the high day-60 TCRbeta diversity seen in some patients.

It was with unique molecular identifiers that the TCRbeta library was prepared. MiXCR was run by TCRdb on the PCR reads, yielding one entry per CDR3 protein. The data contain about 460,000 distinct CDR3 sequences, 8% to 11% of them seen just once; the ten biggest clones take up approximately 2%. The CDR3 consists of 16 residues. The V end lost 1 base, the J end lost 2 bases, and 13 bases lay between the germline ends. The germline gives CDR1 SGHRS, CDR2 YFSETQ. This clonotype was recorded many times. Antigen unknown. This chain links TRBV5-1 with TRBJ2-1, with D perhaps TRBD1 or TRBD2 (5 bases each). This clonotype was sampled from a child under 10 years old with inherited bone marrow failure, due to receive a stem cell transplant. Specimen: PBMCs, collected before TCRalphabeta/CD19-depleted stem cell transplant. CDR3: CASSLLPGATYNEQFF. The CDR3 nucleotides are TGCGCCAGCAGCTTGCTTCCCGGGGCGACCTACAATGAGCAGTTCTTC. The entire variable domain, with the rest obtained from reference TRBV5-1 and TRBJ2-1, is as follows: KAGVTQTPRYLIKTRGQQVTLSCSPISGHRSVSWYQQTPGQGLQFLFEYFSETQRNKGNFPGRFSGRQFSNSRSEMNVSTLELGDSALYLCASSLLPGATYNEQFFGPGTRLTVL.